This is a list of T cell receptor beta chains from one sample in a study of cytomegalovirus exposure and HLA in healthy donors. Sequenced by immunoSEQ multiplex PCR; TCRdb stores in-frame clones only, minus some. The table records about 150,000 clones, roughly 79% of them present only once. Sequenced input: PBMCs. These receptors were taken from a male donor in good health and CMV-seronegative. The CDR3 runs from the conserved cysteine through the conserved F or W. Each record gives: J gene, clone size, V gene, D gene, CDR3 DNA, CDR3 protein. D genes are given only for firm matches. Some rows have no size entry. The others give once, few or many, or a class for an expanded clone.

J: TRBJ2-7; size: once; V: TRBV6-5; D: -; DNA: TGTGCCAGCCAGAGAGGGTACGAGCAGTACTTC; CDR3: CASQRGYEQYF
J: TRBJ2-7; size: -; V: TRBV18; D: TRBD2; DNA: TGTGCCAGCCGGGGACTAGCGAGCGACGAGCAGTACTTC; CDR3: CASRGLASDEQYF
J: TRBJ2-7; size: -; V: TRBV25-1; D: -; DNA: TGTGCCAGCAGCCAGGGGTACTACGAGCAGTACTTC; CDR3: CASSQGYYEQYF
J: TRBJ1-1; size: -; V: TRBV11-3; D: -; DNA: TGTGCCAGCAGCTTATCCGGTTGGGCAGTTCACACTGAAGCTTTCTTT; CDR3: CASSLSGWAVHTEAFF
J: TRBJ1-2; size: -; V: TRBV5-4; D: -; DNA: TGTGCCAGCAGCTTGCCAGGGAACTATGGCTACACCTTC; CDR3: CASSLPGNYGYTF
J: TRBJ1-1; size: once; V: TRBV13; D: -; DNA: TGTGCCAGCAGCTTCGGAGGGCTCGCTGAAGCTTTCTTT; CDR3: CASSFGGLAEAFF
J: TRBJ1-1; size: -; V: TRBV12-5; D: -; DNA: TGTGCTAGTGGTTTGGTAATAGGGGTACCAGGCACTGAAGCTTTCTTT; CDR3: CASGLVIGVPGTEAFF
J: TRBJ2-1; size: few; V: TRBV18; D: TRBD1; DNA: TGTGCCAGCTCACCACGCGGGACAGGGCCCAATGAGCAGTTCTTC; CDR3: CASSPRGTGPNEQFF
J: TRBJ2-7; size: -; V: TRBV7-6; D: TRBD2; DNA: TGTGCCAGCAGCCGTTTTAGCGGGGTGTCCTACGAGCAGTACTTC; CDR3: CASSRFSGVSYEQYF
J: TRBJ1-5; size: few; V: TRBV2; D: TRBD1; DNA: TGTGCCAGCCAGGGACAGTGGGCCCAGCATTTT; CDR3: CASQGQWAQHF
J: TRBJ1-2; size: -; V: TRBV7-9; D: TRBD1; DNA: TGTGCCAGCAGCCCCCCCTGGACAGGGAACTATGGCTACACCTTC; CDR3: CASSPPWTGNYGYTF
J: TRBJ2-1; size: -; V: TRBV4-1; D: -; DNA: TGCGCCAGCAGCCAAGTTGGCGGGGTACCCTACAATGAGCAGTTCTTC; CDR3: CASSQVGGVPYNEQFF
J: TRBJ2-5; size: -; V: TRBV12-5; D: -; DNA: TGTGCTAGTGGTTTGCCCTCCGGGCCCCGAGGGGGGACCCAGTACTTC; CDR3: CASGLPSGPRGGTQYF
J: TRBJ2-1; size: -; V: TRBV5-1; D: TRBD2; DNA: TGCGCCAGCAGCTTGTCTAGCGGTTCTGCTGAGCAGTTCTTC; CDR3: CASSLSSGSAEQFF
J: TRBJ2-7; size: few; V: TRBV7-9; D: TRBD1; DNA: TGTGCCAGCAGCTTAGTGCGACTGGACAGGTACGAGCAGTACTTC; CDR3: CASSLVRLDRYEQYF
J: TRBJ2-7; size: -; V: TRBV5-1; D: TRBD2; DNA: TGCGCCAGCAGGAGAACTAGCGGGAGGGCCTCCTACGAGCAGTACTTC; CDR3: CASRRTSGRASYEQYF
J: TRBJ2-7; size: -; V: TRBV11-2; D: -; DNA: TGTGCCAGCAGCTTATCAGGGCATGAGCTCTACGAGCAGTACTTC; CDR3: CASSLSGHELYEQYF
J: TRBJ1-1; size: -; V: TRBV18; D: -; DNA: TGTGCCAGCTCACGGATTGCTGCGGGGGGAACTGAAGCTTTCTTT; CDR3: CASSRIAAGGTEAFF
J: TRBJ2-1; size: -; V: TRBV27; D: TRBD1; DNA: TGTGCCAGCAGCTCCAGGGGGTGGTCCTACAATGAGCAGTTCTTC; CDR3: CASSSRGWSYNEQFF
J: TRBJ1-5; size: -; V: TRBV2; D: TRBD1; DNA: TGTGCCAGCAGAGAAGACAGGGCGCAGCCCCAGCATTTT; CDR3: CASREDRAQPQHF
J: TRBJ2-1; size: -; V: TRBV5-6; D: TRBD2; DNA: TGTGCCAGCAGCTCGGGTACTAGCGTCTACAATGAGCAGTTCTTC; CDR3: CASSSGTSVYNEQFF
J: TRBJ1-1; size: -; V: TRBV27; D: TRBD1; DNA: TGTGCCAGCAGTCATGGACAGGCCACTGAAGCTTTCTTT; CDR3: CASSHGQATEAFF
J: TRBJ2-2; size: -; V: TRBV4-3; D: -; DNA: TGCGCCAGCAGCCAGGTTCAACTAGGCACCGGGGAGCTGTTTTTT; CDR3: CASSQVQLGTGELFF
J: TRBJ1-6; size: few; V: TRBV4-3; D: TRBD1; DNA: TGCGCCAGCAGCCAAGAACCGACAGGGGGATATTCACCCCTCCACTTT; CDR3: CASSQEPTGGYSPLHF
J: TRBJ2-3; size: -; V: TRBV5-1; D: -; DNA: TGCGCCAGCAGCTTGGGGCTTAGCACAGATACGCAGTATTTT; CDR3: CASSLGLSTDTQYF
J: TRBJ1-5; size: -; V: TRBV5-8; D: -; DNA: TGTGCCAGCAGCTCCAGGTCCAGTTACAATCAGCCCCAGCATTTT; CDR3: CASSSRSSYNQPQHF
J: TRBJ1-5; size: -; V: TRBV12-5; D: -; DNA: TGTGCTAGTGGTCCCTCTGAGGTGTATCAGCCCCAGCATTTT; CDR3: CASGPSEVYQPQHF
J: TRBJ2-5; size: few; V: TRBV19; D: -; DNA: TGTGCCAGTAGTGAGGGAGAGTACCAAGAGACCCAGTACTTC; CDR3: CASSEGEYQETQYF
J: TRBJ1-1; size: few; V: TRBV5-1; D: -; DNA: TGCGCCAGCAGCAAGGGGCTGGGCACTGAAGCTTTCTTT; CDR3: CASSKGLGTEAFF
J: TRBJ1-1; size: -; V: TRBV7-2; D: TRBD1; DNA: TGTGCCAGCAGCTTAGTAGGGACAGGGGTAACAGAAGCTTTCTTT; CDR3: CASSLVGTGVTEAFF
J: TRBJ2-7; size: few; V: TRBV7-6; D: -; DNA: TGTGCCAGCAGCTCCTCTTTTTCCGGACACCCCTACGAGCAGTACTTC; CDR3: CASSSSFSGHPYEQYF
J: TRBJ1-2; size: -; V: TRBV7-9; D: TRBD1; DNA: TGTGCCAGCAGCTCCCCCGGGACAGGGAAGATAATCGACTATGGCTACACCTTC; CDR3: CASSSPGTGKIIDYGYTF
J: TRBJ1-5; size: once; V: TRBV21-1; D: -; DNA: TGTGCCAGCAGCAAAAGGGGAAGGGAAGGTCAGCCCCAGCATTTT; CDR3: CASSKRGREGQPQHF
J: TRBJ2-5; size: -; V: TRBV5-4; D: -; DNA: TGTGCCAGCAGCCGGGACTCTCAGTACCAAGAGACCCAGTACTTC; CDR3: CASSRDSQYQETQYF
J: TRBJ2-7; size: -; V: TRBV5-1; D: TRBD1; DNA: TGCGCCAGCGTAGAAAGACCGGGACAGGGCTACGAGCAGTACTTC; CDR3: CASVERPGQGYEQYF
J: TRBJ1-1; size: -; V: TRBV7-7; D: TRBD1; DNA: TGTGCCAGCAGCTCCCTGGACAGGCTTGAAGCTTTCTTT; CDR3: CASSSLDRLEAFF
J: TRBJ1-2; size: -; V: TRBV7-2; D: -; DNA: TGTGCCAGCAGCCTACTTCGGAGGTATGGCTACACCTTC; CDR3: CASSLLRRYGYTF
J: TRBJ2-7; size: -; V: TRBV7-2; D: TRBD1; DNA: TGTGCCAGCAGCTTAGTACCGGGGACAGGCAACTACGAGCAGTACTTC; CDR3: CASSLVPGTGNYEQYF
J: TRBJ2-7; size: -; V: TRBV18; D: -; DNA: TGTGCCAGCTCACCCGGGGGAACAGGATGGACCTACGAGCAGTACTTC; CDR3: CASSPGGTGWTYEQYF
J: TRBJ2-7; size: -; V: TRBV9; D: TRBD2; DNA: TGTGCCAGCAGCCCACCGGCCAGGAGCGGGAGGGCCTACGAGCAGTACTTC; CDR3: CASSPPARSGRAYEQYF
J: TRBJ2-6; size: few; V: TRBV30; D: TRBD1; DNA: TGTGCCTGGAGTCTCGACAGGGCTGGGGCCAACGTCCTGACTTTC; CDR3: CAWSLDRAGANVLTF
J: TRBJ2-5; size: -; V: TRBV11-2; D: TRBD2; DNA: TGTGCCAGCAGCTTTTTCGGGGCGGGAGGGCCGTACCAAGAGACCCAGTACTTC; CDR3: CASSFFGAGGPYQETQYF
J: TRBJ2-7; size: -; V: TRBV30; D: TRBD1; DNA: TGTGCCTGGGAGGGACAGGTCCTCCACGAGCAGTACTTC; CDR3: CAWEGQVLHEQYF
J: TRBJ2-7; size: few; V: TRBV6-5; D: -; DNA: TGTGCCAGCAGTTGGCTCACCGGGGCCTACGAGCAGTACTTC; CDR3: CASSWLTGAYEQYF
J: TRBJ2-7; size: -; V: TRBV7-9; D: TRBD1; DNA: TGTGCCAGCAGCTTAGCGACAGGGTCCTACGAGCAGTACTTC; CDR3: CASSLATGSYEQYF
J: TRBJ2-2; size: -; V: TRBV10-3; D: -; DNA: TGTGCCATCAGTGAGTCGGCAATCGGGGAGCTGTTTTTT; CDR3: CAISESAIGELFF
J: TRBJ1-5; size: -; V: TRBV6-1; D: -; DNA: TGTGCCTGCGGTCGGACTGAGAATCAGCCCCAGCATTTT; CDR3: CACGRTENQPQHF
J: TRBJ2-1; size: -; V: TRBV19; D: TRBD2; DNA: TGTGCCAGTAGTACCCCCGGCCTAGCGGGGTACAATGAGCAGTTCTTC; CDR3: CASSTPGLAGYNEQFF
J: TRBJ2-5; size: -; V: TRBV5-1; D: -; DNA: TGCGCCGGCAGCTTCATCCCTCGGGGGGCTTCAGAGACCCAGTACTTC; CDR3: CAGSFIPRGASETQYF
J: TRBJ1-1; size: once; V: TRBV5-4; D: -; DNA: TGTGCCAGCAGTTCGACAGGGAACACTGAAGCTTTCTTT; CDR3: CASSSTGNTEAFF
J: TRBJ1-2; size: once; V: TRBV5-6; D: -; DNA: TGTGCCAGCAGCTTGGGGTGGCAGAACTATGGCTACACCTTC; CDR3: CASSLGWQNYGYTF
J: TRBJ1-5; size: -; V: TRBV2; D: -; DNA: TGTGCCAGCAGTGTTACAGAGAGCAATCAGCCCCAGCATTTT; CDR3: CASSVTESNQPQHF
J: TRBJ2-7; size: -; V: TRBV7-8; D: -; DNA: TGTGCCAGCAGTCTTCCGTACCTAGGCCGAGACAGAGAGCAGTACTTC; CDR3: CASSLPYLGRDREQYF
J: TRBJ2-1; size: -; V: TRBV4-3; D: -; DNA: TGCGCCAGCAGCCGACGAGTCTCCGGGGACTACAATGAGCAGTTCTTC; CDR3: CASSRRVSGDYNEQFF
J: TRBJ1-3; size: -; V: TRBV18; D: TRBD1; DNA: TGTGCCAGCTCACCACTTACCGGGACAGCCTCTGGAAACACCATATATTTT; CDR3: CASSPLTGTASGNTIYF
J: TRBJ1-2; size: -; V: TRBV11-2; D: TRBD1; DNA: TGTGCCAGCAGCCGATCGACAGGGAGCTATGGCTACACCTTC; CDR3: CASSRSTGSYGYTF
J: TRBJ2-2; size: once; V: TRBV7-2; D: TRBD2; DNA: TGTGCCAGCAGCTTAGTCAGCGGGACGAACACCGGGGAGCTGTTTTTT; CDR3: CASSLVSGTNTGELFF
J: TRBJ1-2; size: -; V: TRBV7-8; D: -; DNA: TGTGCCAGCAGCGGGCGGGACTTATTGGGCTACACCTTC; CDR3: CASSGRDLLGYTF
J: TRBJ1-5; size: once; V: TRBV10-1; D: TRBD1; DNA: TGCGCCAGCAGTACAAAACCGGGACAGGGACCCTATAGCAATCAGCCCCAGCATTTT; CDR3: CASSTKPGQGPYSNQPQHF